The 19 T cell receptor beta chains in this list originate from one sample, sequenced in a study of blood T cell repertoires in COVID-19. Libraries were prepared by immunoSEQ multiplex PCR; TCRdb keeps only in-frame clonotypes and omits some of them. The sample gives under 110,000 clones, approximately 91% of which show up once; about 18% is in the top ten. The sample consisted of peripheral blood. All receptors derive from a man aged 45-65 years with acute or convalescent COVID-19.

The V gene is TRBV13, the J gene TRBJ2-2, with D maybe TRBD1 (5 bases). V was pared by 5 bases and J by 5 bases, with 9 bases between. Germline-derived CDR1 and CDR2 are PRHDT and FYEKMQ (reference sequence). This CDR3 contains 13 residues. The CDR3 DNA sequence: TGTGCCAGCAGCACCCAGGGAACCGGGGAGCTGTTTTTT. Translation gives CASSTQGTGELFF.

The chain combines TRBV19 with TRBJ2-7; a weak D match, TRBD2 (5 bases). CDR3 size: 13 residues. The V end was cut by 5 bases, the J end by 2 bases, with 10 bases between. Germline V gene sequence: CDR1 LNHDA, CDR2 SQIVND (reference sequence). CDR3 protein: CASSPEGTYEQYF. CDR3 nucleotides: TGTGCCAGTAGTCCCGAGGGAACCTACGAGCAGTACTTC.

The J gene is TRBJ2-2, the V gene TRBV7-9; D is ambiguous. V was shortened by 8 bases and J by 11 bases, with 3 bases between the two germline ends. Germline CDR1 reads SEHNR; CDR2 reads FQNEAQ (reference sequence). This CDR3 is 8 amino acids long. Written as DNA, the CDR3 is TGTGCCAGCGGCGAGCTGTTTTTT. Its translation: CASGELFF.

The V and J genes are TRBV18 and TRBJ1-1; a weak D match, TRBD1 (6 bases). Germline CDR1 is KGHSH and CDR2 is LQKENI. V lost 5 bases and J 1 base, leaving 11 bases between the germline ends. The CDR3 is 14 residues long. This CDR3 is CASSSGHKNTEAFF. The CDR3 DNA is TGTGCCAGCTCATCGGGACACAAGAACACTGAAGCTTTCTTT.

This rearrangement joins TRBV4-1 to TRBJ1-2; maybe TRBD1 (5 bases). The ends were cut back, 3 bases at V and 4 bases at J, with 9 bases in the middle. Looked up from germline, CDR1 is MGHRA and CDR2 is YSYEKL. The CDR3 is 13 amino acids. The CDR3 sequence is CASSHREGYGYTF. As DNA, the CDR3 is TGCGCCAGCAGCCACAGGGAGGGCTATGGCTACACCTTC.

The rearrangement links TRBV7-9 to TRBJ2-1; a possible D gene is TRBD2 (6 bases). The germline gives CDR1 SEHNR, CDR2 FQNEAQ (reference sequence). This CDR3 has 15 residues. The V and J ends lost 3 bases and 9 bases respectively, with 18 bases between them. The CDR3: CASSFIGGAPVEQFF. The CDR3 nucleotides read TGTGCCAGCAGCTTTATTGGCGGGGCCCCGGTTGAGCAGTTCTTC.

The rearrangement links TRBV29-1 to TRBJ1-5, with D maybe TRBD1 (6 bases). Trimming shortened V by 3 bases and J by 2 bases, and 8 bases separated the two germline ends. Germline V lookup: CDR1 SQVTM, CDR2 ANQGSEA. This CDR3 has 13 residues. CDR3 DNA: TGCAGCGTTGAGTCAGGGGGCAATCAGCCCCAGCATTTT. Its protein product is CSVESGGNQPQHF.

This clone was observed once. The chain recombines TRBV7-9 with TRBJ1-5; D uncertain. CDR1 is SEHNR and CDR2 is FQNEAQ in the germline V gene (reference sequence). This CDR3 contains 16 residues. V dropped 5 bases and J dropped 3 bases, with 17 bases sitting between them. This chain's CDR3 is CASSLSGGQDNQPQHF. The CDR3 nucleotides are TGTGCCAGCAGCCTTAGCGGTGGGCAGGACAATCAGCCCCAGCATTTT.

The V call is TRBV27, the J call TRBJ2-2; 8 positions match TRBD2. From germline, CDR1 is MNHEY and CDR2 SMNVEV (reference sequence). This CDR3 has 17 amino acids. V shed 7 bases and J 0 bases; nucleotides not matched to a gene: 10. CDR3 region: CASTRTSGGPNTGELFF. The CDR3 DNA sequence: TGTGCCAGCACCAGAACTTCGGGGGGGCCGAACACCGGGGAGCTGTTTTTT.

J is TRBJ2-1 and V is TRBV6-1, with TRBD2 as a possible D gene (6 bases). Trimming took 1 base from V and 6 from J, leaving 13 bases between them. Germline V lookup: CDR1 MNHNS, CDR2 SASEGT. This CDR3 has 15 amino acids. The CDR3 bases are TGTGCCAGCAGTGAAGGATTCGTGGGGGGCAATGAGCAGTTCTTC. Amino acids: CASSEGFVGGNEQFF.

The V call is TRBV18, the J call TRBJ2-1; D possibly corresponds to TRBD2 (7 bases). V was shortened by 3 bases and J by 7 bases, with 19 bases between the two germline ends. The CDR3 sequence is 16 residues long. Per germline, CDR1 KGHSH and CDR2 LQKENI. The CDR3 reads CASSPVTSLRGNEQFF. The CDR3 nucleotides read TGTGCCAGCTCACCCGTGACTAGCCTTAGGGGGAATGAGCAGTTCTTC.

CDR3 in amino acids: CASSLGSGTGIVWSEAFF. Written as DNA, the CDR3 is TGCGCCAGCAGCTTGGGATCCGGGACAGGGATCGTGTGGTCTGAAGCTTTCTTT. V usage is TRBV5-1 and J usage is TRBJ1-1; TRBD1 matches at 9 bases. This CDR3 comprises 18 residues. V was clipped by 0 bases and J by 6 bases; unmatched bases: 15. The germline gives CDR1 SGHRS, CDR2 YFSETQ.

This chain joins TRBV6-6 and TRBJ1-5, with D maybe TRBD1 (6 bases). Germline CDR1 MNHNY, CDR2 SVGAGI (reference sequence). There are 12 residues in the CDR3. V was cut by 5 bases and J by 11 bases, with 13 bases left in between. The DNA for the CDR3 is TGTGCCAGCAGTACCGGGGGGCTGGCCCAGCATTTT. As protein: CASSTGGLAQHF.

The chain carries TRBV23-1 and TRBJ1-2; tentatively, D is TRBD1 (5 bases). TRBV23-1 is labeled an ORF, and its function is uncertain. Deletions cut 3 bases from V and 4 bases from J, with 12 bases between. CDR3 length: 14 amino acids. The DNA of the CDR3 is TGCGCCAGCAGTCACCCGGGACTACGCTATGGCTACACCTTC. It specifies CASSHPGLRYGYTF.

The gene calls are TRBV11-3 and TRBJ2-1; D perhaps matches TRBD2 (7 bases). V lost 6 bases to trimming and J lost 3 bases, with 15 bases between them. This CDR3 has 15 amino acids. CDR1 and CDR2 from the germline V gene are SGHNT and YENEEA. This chain's CDR3 is CASSTMRGGYNEQFF. The CDR3 DNA is TGTGCCAGCAGTACCATGAGGGGGGGCTACAATGAGCAGTTCTTC.

This sequence joins TRBV28 and TRBJ1-2; 10 nucleotides match TRBD1. The CDR3 sequence is 15 residues long. Germline-derived CDR1 and CDR2 are MDHEN and SYDVKM. V was pared by 10 bases and J by 5 bases, with 13 bases of the junction left unmatched. The CDR3: CATAVPDRGRYGYTF. The CDR3 DNA is TGTGCCACCGCGGTGCCTGACAGGGGGCGATATGGCTACACCTTC.

The rearrangement links TRBV28 to TRBJ2-7; maybe TRBD1 (6 bases). Per germline, CDR1 MDHEN and CDR2 SYDVKM. V gave up 5 bases and J gave up 2 bases, with 10 bases separating them. The CDR3 has 13 amino acids. CDR3 coding DNA: TGTGCCAGCAGTCGACAGGTGACCTACGAGCAGTACTTC. It translates to CASSRQVTYEQYF. The full variable domain, with the rest looked up from reference TRBV28 and TRBJ2-7, is DVKVTQSSRYLVKRTGEKVFLECVQDMDHENMFWYRQDPGLGLRLIYFSYDVKMKEKGDIPEGYSVSREKKERFSLILESASTNQTSMYLCASSRQVTYEQYFGPGTRLTVT.

The chain links TRBV7-8 to TRBJ1-6; D gene uncertain. Germline V gene lookup returns CDR1 SGHVS and CDR2 FQNEAQ. This CDR3 has 15 amino acids. Deletions cut 0 bases from V and 10 bases from J, with 13 bases between. The CDR3 is CASSLAPRVDSPLHF. The CDR3 DNA is TGTGCCAGCAGCTTAGCCCCCCGGGTCGACTCACCCCTCCACTTT.

V usage is TRBV20-1 and J usage is TRBJ2-7; the D is unclear. Germline V gene data show CDR1 as DFQATT and CDR2 as SNEGSKA (reference sequence). The CDR3 is made up of 14 amino acids. Trimming stripped 3 bases from V and 5 bases from J, with 17 bases between. CDR3 sequence reads: CSASRDILINEQYF. CDR3 DNA sequence: TGCAGTGCTAGTAGAGACATCCTAATTAACGAGCAGTACTTC.